The following is a T cell receptor (beta chain) sequence with its context. Its specificity is unknown. The sample belongs to a study of shared clonotypes between healthy human individuals. CD45RO-negative, CCR7-positively selected cells formed the naive CD8 fraction, excluding terminally differentiated effector memory CD45RA+ cells. Whole-study findings and limits: Some naive CD4 clonotypes, 5% to 5.5%, turned up in common across four donors.

The data were produced by immunoSEQ multiplex PCR, yet TCRdb's version contains in-frame clones alone and is incomplete. The top ten clones hold less than 2% of a sample with about 1.9 million clones, 80% to 95% of them seen once. V shed 1 base and J shed 2 bases, with 18 bases lying between them. Germline CDR1 SQVTM, CDR2 ANQGSEA. The CDR3 length is 16 residues. The clonotype originates from a man aged 18-30 years in good health. Some clones in this sample may be carry-over from other donors' samples. The V gene is TRBV29-1, the J gene TRBJ2-7, with D tentatively TRBD1 or TRBD2 (5 bases each). The specimen was naive CD8+ T cells from PBMCs. CDR3 residues: CSVEGDPRVPAYEQYF. CDR3 nucleotides: TGCAGCGTTGAAGGGGACCCTCGGGTCCCAGCCTACGAGCAGTACTTC.